One sample yielded the 26 T cell receptor beta chains listed below, sequenced in a study of beta chain features in type 1 diabetes (dated 2018 in TCRdb). Findings and caveats that apply to the study as a whole: A moderate but significant shortening of TCRB CDR3 length was observed in type 1 diabetes patients in all four CD4+ subsets.

Receptors were amplified or captured by the immunoSEQ multiplex PCR assay. All of the isolated RNA was reverse transcribed with the High Capacity cDNA Reverse Transcription Kit, so expressed TCRB transcripts were sequenced. TCRdb retrieved this table from immuneACCESS and kept in-frame rearrangements only. Not all clones are present; in checked studies, unresolved V genes account for under half, and no reason is known for the remainder. For this sample there are about 260,000 clones; roughly 22% appear just once. 0.028% of the sample is taken by the ten largest. No cognate antigen is known for these TCRs. The sequenced material came from naive CD4+ T cells from blood. The cell subset or site tag for this specimen amounts to: true naive CD4+ T cells. These receptors were collected from a woman aged 40 to 50 with type 1 diabetes.

This clone was detected only a few times. The V gene is TRBV7-3, the J gene TRBJ2-3; 7 nucleotides match TRBD2. Looked up from germline, CDR1 is SGHTA and CDR2 is FQGTGA. Losses at the gene ends were 3 bases for V and 0 bases for J; bases not matched to a gene: 0. This CDR3 is built from 14 residues. In DNA, the CDR3 is TGTGCCAGCAGCTTGACTAGCAGCACAGATACGCAGTATTTT. It is translated as CASSLTSSTDTQYF.

The genes are TRBV27 and TRBJ1-2; D call uncertain. Germline CDR1 MNHEY, CDR2 SMNVEV (reference sequence). Trimming took 3 bases from V and 2 from J, leaving 7 bases between them. CDR3 length: 13 amino acids. The CDR3 is CASSLAQNYGYTF. In nucleotides, the CDR3 is TGTGCCAGCAGTTTGGCTCAGAACTATGGCTACACCTTC.

This sequence joins TRBV4-2 and TRBJ1-2; 7 nucleotides match TRBD1. V lost 1 base, J lost 5 bases, and 7 bases stayed unmatched. The germline V gene encodes CDR1 LGHNA and CDR2 YNFKEQ. This CDR3 has 15 amino acids. CDR3 protein: CASSQGLDRAYGYTF. Written as DNA, the CDR3 is TGTGCCAGCAGCCAAGGCCTCGACAGGGCTTATGGCTACACCTTC.

The rearrangement links TRBV6-9 to TRBJ2-7; D might be TRBD1 (5 bases). The V gene's germline CDR1 is MNHGY and CDR2 SVAAGI. There are 14 residues in the CDR3. Trimming took 8 bases from V and 2 from J, leaving 16 bases between them. CDR3: CASYRNDSTYEQYF. The CDR3 region has the DNA TGTGCCAGCTACCGCAACGACAGTACCTACGAGCAGTACTTC.

The genes are TRBV29-1 and TRBJ2-7; D gene unclear. CDR3 length: 12 amino acids. Deletions cut 0 bases from V and 6 bases from J, with 9 bases between. CDR1 and CDR2 from the germline V gene are SQVTM and ANQGSEA. The CDR3 loop is CSVEETAAEQYF. In nucleotides, the CDR3 is TGCAGCGTTGAAGAAACAGCCGCCGAGCAGTACTTC.

The CDR3: CASSGGWRDSEAFF. The CDR3 nucleotides are TGTGCCAGCAGTGGGGGTTGGAGGGACTCCGAAGCTTTCTTT. The J gene is TRBJ1-1, the V gene TRBV2; D perhaps matches TRBD1 (5 bases). Germline loops: CDR1 SNHLY, CDR2 FYNNEI. CDR3 size: 14 residues. V was pared by 4 bases and J by 8 bases, with 17 bases between. Variable domain in full (rest from reference TRBV2 and TRBJ1-1): EPEVTQTPSHQVTQMGQEVILRCVPISNHLYFYWYRQILGQKVEFLVSFYNNEISEKSEIFDDQFSVERPDGSNFTLKIRSTKLEDSAMYFCASSGGWRDSEAFFGQGTRLTVV.

Of note for this clone: The junction does not match germline at one end; this may be a read error. The gene calls are TRBV6-1 and TRBJ2-7; the match to TRBD1 covers 8 bases. This CDR3 spans 16 amino acids. Per the germline V gene, CDR1 is MNHNS and CDR2 is SASEGT. In DNA, the CDR3 is TGTGCCAGCAGTGGTGTTGACAGGGGTGTATCCTCCGAGCAGTACTTC. Translating it yields CASSGVDRGVSSEQYF.

V and J are TRBV5-4 and TRBJ1-4, with 9 positions matching TRBD1. This CDR3 has 16 amino acids. V lost 4 bases, J lost 8 bases, and 12 bases stayed unmatched. Germline-derived CDR1 and CDR2 are SGHNT and YYREEE (reference sequence). CDR3 residues: CASSPTGGRRREKLFF. As DNA, the CDR3 is TGTGCCAGCAGCCCGACAGGGGGAAGGCGTCGGGAAAAACTGTTTTTT. The entire variable domain, with the rest obtained from reference TRBV5-4 and TRBJ1-4, is as follows: ETGVTQSPTHLIKTRGQQVTLRCSSQSGHNTVSWYQQALGQGPQFIFQYYREEENGRGNFPPRFSGLQFPNYSSELNVNALELDDSALYLCASSPTGGRRREKLFFGSGTQLSVL.

V and J are TRBV29-1 and TRBJ1-5; the D gene is possibly TRBD1 (6 bases). Trimming pared 6 bases from V and 4 bases from J, leaving 10 bases between. The germline V gene has CDR1 SQVTM and CDR2 ANQGSEA. The CDR3 is made up of 12 amino acids. Written as DNA, the CDR3 is TGCAGCGTGGCGGACAGTAATCAGCCCCAGCATTTT. Amino acid sequence: CSVADSNQPQHF.

The J gene is TRBJ1-3, the V gene TRBV7-3, with D hard to call. The CDR3 is made up of 14 amino acids. V dropped 4 bases and J dropped 0 bases, with 7 bases sitting between them. Germline lookup yields CDR1 SGHTA and CDR2 FQGTGA. The CDR3 DNA reads TGTGCCAGCAGCTCCTCCGGCTCTGGAAACACCATATATTTT. Translating gives CASSSSGSGNTIYF.

This chain joins TRBV7-8 and TRBJ2-2, with TRBD1 as a possible D gene (6 bases). In germline, CDR1 is SGHVS, CDR2 FQNEAQ. Trimming pared 3 bases from V and 1 base from J, leaving 9 bases between. The CDR3 consists of 15 residues. CDR3 DNA: TGTGCCAGCAGCTTCCAACAGGGGAACACCGGGGAGCTGTTTTTT. The encoded protein is CASSFQQGNTGELFF.

The rearrangement links TRBV18 to TRBJ2-7; 7 bases map to TRBD2. The germline V gene encodes CDR1 KGHSH and CDR2 LQKENI. There are 14 residues in the CDR3. V trimming: 3 bases; J trimming: 5 bases; junction bases outside the gene matches: 7. The CDR3 DNA is TGTGCCAGCTCACCGCGACTAGCTGAGAACGAGCAGTACTTC. It codes for CASSPRLAENEQYF.

This clone was counted a few times. The chain uses TRBV15 and TRBJ1-5; D is uncertain. Trimming pared 3 bases from V and 11 bases from J, leaving 14 bases between. This CDR3 is built from 13 residues. CDR1 and CDR2 from the germline V gene are LNHNV and YYDKDF (reference sequence). CDR3 sequence reads: CATSSYDMATQHF. CDR3 nucleotide sequence: TGTGCCACCAGCAGCTACGACATGGCCACCCAGCATTTT.

This clone was counted only a few times. This chain uses TRBV29-1 with TRBJ2-3; a weak D match, TRBD1 (5 bases). V was cut by 5 bases and J by 3 bases, with 12 bases left in between. The germline V gene encodes CDR1 SQVTM and CDR2 ANQGSEA. This CDR3 region has 13 residues. CDR3 bases: TGCAGCGTTCGACAGCGAATGACAGATACGCAGTATTTT. This encodes CSVRQRMTDTQYF.

The chain links TRBV9 to TRBJ1-6; a weak D match, TRBD1 (5 bases). The length of the CDR3 is 15 residues. V was trimmed by 4 bases and J by 9 bases, leaving 17 bases between them. Per the germline V gene, CDR1 is SGDLS and CDR2 is YYNGEE. CDR3 bases: TGTGCCAGCAGCTCGAGGACCGGGGGAAGTTCACCCCTCCACTTT. Protein: CASSSRTGGSSPLHF.

The chain joins TRBV7-2 to TRBJ2-7; D not resolved. The ends were cut back, 2 bases at V and 6 bases at J, with 14 bases in the middle. CDR3 size: 14 residues. Germline loops: CDR1 SGHTA, CDR2 FQGNSA. CDR3 amino acids: CASSLKRIGFEQYF. For the CDR3, the DNA is TGTGCCAGCAGCTTAAAGAGGATAGGTTTCGAGCAGTACTTC. The full variable domain, its missing parts supplied by reference TRBV7-2 and TRBJ2-7, is GAGVSQSPSNKVTEKGKDVELRCDPISGHTALYWYRQSLGQGLEFLIYFQGNSAPDKSGLPSDRFSAERTGGSVSTLTIQRTQQEDSAVYLCASSLKRIGFEQYFGPGTRLTVT.

The gene calls are TRBV27 and TRBJ1-5, with D perhaps TRBD1 (5 bases). Germline CDR1 reads MNHEY; CDR2 reads SMNVEV (reference sequence). The CDR3 runs to 15 residues. V gave up 4 bases and J gave up 0 bases, with 10 bases separating them. CDR3: CASSSTVYSNQPQHF. DNA for the CDR3: TGTGCCAGCAGTTCGACAGTCTATAGCAATCAGCCCCAGCATTTT.

This chain joins TRBV9 and TRBJ2-1; perhaps TRBD1 as D (5 bases). Germline values: CDR1 SGDLS, CDR2 YYNGEE. V lost 1 base and J 8 bases, leaving 10 bases between the germline ends. CDR3 length equals 13 residues. CDR3 coding DNA: TGTGCCAGCAGCGTAACCAGGGTCGATGAGCAGTTCTTC. Amino acid sequence: CASSVTRVDEQFF.

As regards this clone: The same CDR3 also results from other DNA sequences found in this sample. The rearrangement joins TRBV30 to TRBJ2-5; D is ambiguous. CDR1 and CDR2 (germline): GTSNPN, SVGIG (reference sequence). With 1 base removed from V and 4 bases from J, the gap between germline ends came to 4 bases. The CDR3 extends over 11 amino acids. The CDR3: CAWSAGETQYF. The CDR3 bases are TGTGCCTGGAGTGCGGGAGAGACCCAGTACTTC.

This clone was seen a few times. The J gene is TRBJ2-1, the V gene TRBV13; tentatively, D is TRBD2 (5 bases). Germline CDR1 PRHDT, CDR2 FYEKMQ (reference sequence). This CDR3 is 15 amino acids long. Deletions cut 5 bases from V and 6 bases from J, with 17 bases between. The CDR3 DNA sequence: TGTGCCAGCAGCGTCCCCTCGGGGAGCCCCAATGAGCAGTTCTTC. This gives the protein CASSVPSGSPNEQFF.

The table lists this clone with a few counts. The chain carries TRBV7-8 and TRBJ2-4; 10 nucleotides match TRBD2. Germline CDR1 SGHVS, CDR2 FQNEAQ. The CDR3 loop spans 17 amino acids. Trimming took 5 bases from V and 0 from J; bases not matched to a gene: 7. CDR3 region: CASSRETSGLAKNIQYF. The CDR3 DNA reads as TGTGCCAGCAGCCGCGAGACTAGCGGGCTAGCCAAAAACATTCAGTACTTC.

The chain employs TRBV5-6 and TRBJ2-5; TRBD2 matches 7 bases. Germline-derived CDR1 and CDR2 are SGHDT and YYEEEE. The CDR3 length is 14 residues. V lost 4 bases to trimming and J lost 5 bases; unmatched junction nucleotides: 8. The CDR3 region is CASSQGPGGETQYF. DNA for the CDR3: TGTGCCAGCAGCCAAGGACCCGGGGGGGAGACCCAGTACTTC.

The chain joins TRBV6-5 to TRBJ2-7, with TRBD1 matching 8 bases. The CDR3 extends over 13 amino acids. The J segment lost 3 bases and the V segment lost 5 bases, leaving 3 bases of the junction unmatched. Germline loops: CDR1 MNHEY, CDR2 SVGAGI. This CDR3 is CASSQGQGYEQYF. The CDR3 DNA sequence: TGTGCCAGCAGTCAAGGACAGGGCTACGAGCAGTACTTC.

The chain recombines TRBV5-1 with TRBJ2-2; TRBD1 agrees at 7 bases. Germline V gene sequence: CDR1 SGHRS, CDR2 YFSETQ. CDR3 length equals 15 residues. With V trimmed by 3 bases and J by 0 bases, 2 bases remained unmatched. The CDR3, as DNA: TGCGCCAGCAGCTATGGGACAGCGAACACCGGGGAGCTGTTTTTT. It is translated as CASSYGTANTGELFF.

Only a few counts were recorded for this clone. The chain carries TRBV19 and TRBJ1-2, with D uncertain. The length of the CDR3 is 14 residues. CDR1 is LNHDA and CDR2 is SQIVND in the germline V gene (reference sequence). Trimming took off 0 bases at V and 4 bases at J, with 9 bases between the two ends. CDR3 in amino acids: CASSIDGQLYGYTF. The DNA for the CDR3 is TGTGCCAGTAGTATAGATGGGCAACTCTATGGCTACACCTTC.

In its sample, this clone was seen a few times. Here the CDR3 reads CASSITGDQPQHF. The DNA of the CDR3 is TGTGCCAGTAGTATAACAGGAGATCAGCCCCAGCATTTT. The chain carries TRBV19 and TRBJ1-5; D may be TRBD1 (5 bases). This CDR3 has 13 residues. V lost 2 bases and J lost 5, with 7 bases in between. Germline V gene sequence: CDR1 LNHDA, CDR2 SQIVND (reference sequence). The entire variable domain, with the rest obtained from reference TRBV19 and TRBJ1-5, is as follows: DGGITQSPKYLFRKEGQNVTLSCEQNLNHDAMYWYRQDPGQGLRLIYYSQIVNDFQKGDIAEGYSVSREKKESFPLTVTSAQKNPTAFYLCASSITGDQPQHFGDGTRLSIL.